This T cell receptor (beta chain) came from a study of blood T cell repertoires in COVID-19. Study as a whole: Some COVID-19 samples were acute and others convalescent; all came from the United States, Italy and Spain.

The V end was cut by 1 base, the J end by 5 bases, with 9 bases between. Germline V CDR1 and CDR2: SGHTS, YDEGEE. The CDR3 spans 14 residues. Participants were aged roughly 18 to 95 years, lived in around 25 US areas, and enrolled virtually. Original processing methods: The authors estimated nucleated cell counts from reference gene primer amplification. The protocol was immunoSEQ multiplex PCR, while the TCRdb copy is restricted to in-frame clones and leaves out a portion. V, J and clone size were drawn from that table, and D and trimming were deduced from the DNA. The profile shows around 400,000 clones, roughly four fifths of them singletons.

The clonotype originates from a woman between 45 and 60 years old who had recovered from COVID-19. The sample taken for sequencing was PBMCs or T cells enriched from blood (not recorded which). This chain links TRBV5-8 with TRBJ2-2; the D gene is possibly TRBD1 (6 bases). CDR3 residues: CASSLLGGTGELFF. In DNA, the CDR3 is TGTGCCAGCAGCTTGCTAGGGGGAACCGGGGAGCTGTTTTTT.